This entry is about one TCR beta chain. Its cognate antigen is unknown. The record originates from a study of T cells after yellow fever vaccination. On the study more broadly: Researchers used SMART-Seq v4 Ultra Low Input to prepare fractions that had low cell numbers. Whole-study results and caveats: Post-booster repertoires contained most primary-vaccination clones again (96% CD4, about 90% CD8). Clonotype sharing between CD4 and CD8 compartments was small.

They built TCR cDNA with 5'RACE template switching, a step that put in a universal primer site and UMIs. TCRdb re-called the 5' RACE reads through MiXCR, storing one row per CDR3 protein. The table lists hundreds of thousands of distinct CDR3 sequences, 9% to 15% of them singletons. The CDR3 covers 16 residues. CDR1 is SGHTA, CDR2 FQGNSA, per germline. The germline V and J ends were trimmed by 2 bases and 1 base, with 12 bases remaining between them. Sample: PBMCs, taken on the day of the yellow fever booster vaccination. This sequence was found in a man aged 25-45 years who received the YFV17D yellow fever vaccine. The chain links TRBV7-2 to TRBJ1-5; D perhaps matches TRBD1 (5 bases). The CDR3 DNA follows: TGTGCCAGCAGCTTATCTTTGGGGGTAAGCAATCAGCCCCAGCATTTT. Its protein product is CASSLSLGVSNQPQHF.